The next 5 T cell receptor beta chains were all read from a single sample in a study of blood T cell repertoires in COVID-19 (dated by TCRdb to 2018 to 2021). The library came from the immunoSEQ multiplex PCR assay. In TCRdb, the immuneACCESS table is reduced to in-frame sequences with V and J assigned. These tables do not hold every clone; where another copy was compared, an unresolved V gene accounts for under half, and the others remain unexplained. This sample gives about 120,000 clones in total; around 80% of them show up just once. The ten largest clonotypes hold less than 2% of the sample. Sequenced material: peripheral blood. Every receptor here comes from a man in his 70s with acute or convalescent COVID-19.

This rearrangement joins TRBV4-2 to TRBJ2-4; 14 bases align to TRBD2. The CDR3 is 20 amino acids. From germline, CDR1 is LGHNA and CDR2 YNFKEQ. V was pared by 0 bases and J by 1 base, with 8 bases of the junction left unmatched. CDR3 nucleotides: TGTGCCAGCAGCCAAGAGGGTCCGACTAGCGGGGGGGCGGCCAAAAACATTCAGTACTTC. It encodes CASSQEGPTSGGAAKNIQYF.

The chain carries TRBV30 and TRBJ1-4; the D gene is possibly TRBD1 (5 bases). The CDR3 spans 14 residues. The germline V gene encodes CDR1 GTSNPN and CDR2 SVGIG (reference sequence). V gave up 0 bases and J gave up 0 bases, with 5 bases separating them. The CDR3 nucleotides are TGTGCCTGGAGTGTAGGGGCAACTAATGAAAAACTGTTTTTT. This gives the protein CAWSVGATNEKLFF.

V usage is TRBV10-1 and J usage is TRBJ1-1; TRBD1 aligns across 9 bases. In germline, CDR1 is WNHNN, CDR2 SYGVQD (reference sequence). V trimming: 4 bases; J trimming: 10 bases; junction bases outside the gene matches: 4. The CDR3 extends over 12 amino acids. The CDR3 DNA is TGCGCCAGCAGTGTGACGGACAGGGGAGCTTTCTTT. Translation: CASSVTDRGAFF.

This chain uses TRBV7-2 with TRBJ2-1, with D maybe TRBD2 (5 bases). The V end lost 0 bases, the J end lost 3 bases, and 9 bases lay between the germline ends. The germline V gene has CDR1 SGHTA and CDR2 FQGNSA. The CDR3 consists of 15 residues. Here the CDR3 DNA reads TGTGCCAGCAGCTTAGCTGGGAGTAACTACAATGAGCAGTTCTTC. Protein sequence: CASSLAGSNYNEQFF.

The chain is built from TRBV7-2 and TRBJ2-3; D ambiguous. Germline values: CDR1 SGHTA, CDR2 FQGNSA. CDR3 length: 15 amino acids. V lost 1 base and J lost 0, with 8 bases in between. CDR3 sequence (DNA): TGTGCCAGCAGCTTAGTACAGAGTAGCACAGATACGCAGTATTTT. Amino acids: CASSLVQSSTDTQYF.